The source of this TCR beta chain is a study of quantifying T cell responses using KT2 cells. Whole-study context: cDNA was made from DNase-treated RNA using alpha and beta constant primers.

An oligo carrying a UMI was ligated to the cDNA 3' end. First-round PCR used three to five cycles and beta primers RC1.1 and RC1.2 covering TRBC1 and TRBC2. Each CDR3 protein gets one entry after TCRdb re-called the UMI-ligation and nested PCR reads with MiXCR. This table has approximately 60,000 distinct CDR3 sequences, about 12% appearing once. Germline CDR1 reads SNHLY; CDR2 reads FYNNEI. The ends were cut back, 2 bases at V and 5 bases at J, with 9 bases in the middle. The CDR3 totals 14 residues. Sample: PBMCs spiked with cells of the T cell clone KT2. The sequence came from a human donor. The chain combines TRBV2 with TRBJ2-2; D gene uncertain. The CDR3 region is CASSENSRTGELFF. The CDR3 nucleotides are TGTGCCAGCAGTGAAAACAGCAGGACCGGGGAGCTGTTTTTT.